Below are 8 T cell receptor beta chains sequenced from a single sample in a study of cytotoxic CD8 clonotypes in ibrutinib-treated CLL. The repertoire was sequenced with immunoSEQ multiplex PCR; TCRdb's copy has only in-frame clones and lacks some. The sample comprises about 28,000 clones, approximately 54% of which are singletons, and about 5% rests with the top ten. The sample here was PBMCs, taken before ibrutinib treatment. The receptor source for this set is a human donor with chronic lymphocytic leukemia.

This chain uses TRBV9 with TRBJ1-2; possible D gene TRBD1, 5 bases. Germline CDR1 reads SGDLS; CDR2 reads YYNGEE. V shed 0 bases and J shed 7 bases, with 16 bases lying between them. The CDR3 length is 15 residues. The CDR3 sequence is CASSVVGGYRGGYTF. The DNA of the CDR3 is TGTGCCAGCAGCGTAGTCGGGGGGTATCGAGGTGGCTACACCTTC.

In DNA, the CDR3 is TGTGCCAGCTCACTAGCGGGGGCCGCCTACGAGCAGTACTTC. This gives the protein CASSLAGAAYEQYF. The chain combines TRBV18 with TRBJ2-7; 9 bases are shared with TRBD2. The V gene's germline CDR1 is KGHSH and CDR2 LQKENI. J lost 2 bases, V lost 4 bases, and 3 bases had no gene match. The CDR3 totals 14 residues.

V gene TRBV27 combines with J gene TRBJ2-1, with D maybe TRBD2 (6 bases). CDR3 length: 17 amino acids. V was pared by 4 bases and J by 4 bases, with 20 bases between. In germline, CDR1 is MNHEY, CDR2 SMNVEV (reference sequence). The CDR3 coding sequence is TGTGCCAGCAGTTATCGAGGAACCGGGACTTCTTACAATGAGCAGTTCTTC. Translated: CASSYRGTGTSYNEQFF.

The J gene is TRBJ2-5, the V gene TRBV6-5, with D perhaps TRBD2 (6 bases). Germline V lookup: CDR1 MNHEY, CDR2 SVGAGI. Trimming took off 2 bases at V and 2 bases at J, with 9 bases between the two ends. The CDR3 totals 14 residues. CDR3 DNA sequence: TGTGCCAGCAGTTACCATAGCGGACAAGAGACCCAGTACTTC. This gives the protein CASSYHSGQETQYF.

This clone was found a few times. The rearrangement uses TRBV2 and TRBJ1-4; D is uncertain. V was pared by 6 bases and J by 0 bases, with 8 bases between. The CDR3 extends over 14 amino acids. CDR1 and CDR2 from the germline V gene are SNHLY and FYNNEI. DNA for the CDR3: TGTGCCAGCAGAGAAACAGCAACTAATGAAAAACTGTTTTTT. Its translation is CASRETATNEKLFF.

This clone has just one count. V is TRBV30 and J is TRBJ2-5; D is perhaps TRBD1 (6 bases). CDR3 length: 17 amino acids. V gave up 0 bases and J gave up 5 bases, with 22 bases separating them. Germline V gene data show CDR1 as GTSNPN and CDR2 as SVGIG (reference sequence). Written as DNA, the CDR3 is TGTGCCTGGAGTGTAGACTCAACAGGGAGAATGTTGGAGACCCAGTACTTC. It encodes CAWSVDSTGRMLETQYF.

Written as DNA, the CDR3 is TGTGCCAGCAGCTTGCTAGCGGGAGGGCCGCAAGAGACCCAGTACTTC. This sequence encodes CASSLLAGGPQETQYF. The V and J genes are TRBV5-4 and TRBJ2-5, with TRBD2 matching 12 bases. CDR3 length: 16 residues. Trimming took 1 base from V and 2 from J; bases not matched to a gene: 3. Germline values: CDR1 SGHNT, CDR2 YYREEE (reference sequence).

This clone turned up a few times. The chain uses TRBV2 and TRBJ1-5; TRBD1 aligns across 7 bases. The CDR3 sequence is 16 residues long. The germline gives CDR1 SNHLY, CDR2 FYNNEI. V was clipped by 1 base and J by 3 bases; unmatched bases: 6. The CDR3 protein is CASSEGDRDDNQPQHF. DNA for the CDR3: TGTGCCAGCAGTGAAGGTGACAGGGATGACAATCAGCCCCAGCATTTT.